Listed below are T cell receptor beta chains from one sample, sequenced in a study of blood T cell repertoires in COVID-19. Produced via immunoSEQ multiplex PCR; TCRdb's table is partial and in-frame only. Among 200,000 to 250,000 clones listed, roughly 90% were seen once. Sequencing used PBMCs or T cells enriched from blood (not recorded which). These receptors came from a woman between 50 and 59 years old in a cohort exposed to, infected with or recovered from COVID-19 (not recorded which). The CDR3 runs from the conserved cysteine through the conserved F or W. Fields, in order: J gene, V gene, CDR3 protein.

TRBJ1-4,TRBV9,CASSLGVGEKLFF
TRBJ1-1,TRBV7-2,CASSRDSLWPNTEAFF
TRBJ2-1,TRBV5-1,CASSLGQIFDEQFF
TRBJ2-6,TRBV4-2,CASSQDAPVSGGAPGARVLTF
TRBJ1-2,TRBV6-6,CASSLRTGSGYGYTF
TRBJ2-5,TRBV11-2,CASSKTSGGPSETQYF
TRBJ2-3,TRBV20-1,CSASGLEAGTDTQYF
TRBJ2-7,TRBV5-8,CASSDNIYEQYF
TRBJ2-3,TRBV4-3,CASSRAGADTQYF
TRBJ2-3,TRBV6-1,CASSEVFRGNTDTQYF
TRBJ2-3,TRBV2,CASSTQLAGEVNTQYF